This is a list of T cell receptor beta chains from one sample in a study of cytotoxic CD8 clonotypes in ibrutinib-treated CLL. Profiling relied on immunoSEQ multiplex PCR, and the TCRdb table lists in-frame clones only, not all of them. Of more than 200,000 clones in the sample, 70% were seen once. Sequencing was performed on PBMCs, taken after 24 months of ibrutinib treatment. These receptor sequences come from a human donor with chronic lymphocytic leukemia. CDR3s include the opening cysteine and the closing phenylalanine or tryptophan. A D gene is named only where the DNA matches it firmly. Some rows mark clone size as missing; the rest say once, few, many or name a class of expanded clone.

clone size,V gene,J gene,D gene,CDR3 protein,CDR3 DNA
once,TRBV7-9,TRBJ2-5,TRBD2,CASSLSGTGETQYF,TGTGCCAGCAGCCTTAGCGGGACGGGTGAGACCCAGTACTTC
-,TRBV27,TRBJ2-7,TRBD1,CASGRQGTYEQYF,TGTGCCAGCGGTAGACAGGGGACCTACGAGCAGTACTTC
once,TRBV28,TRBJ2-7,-,CASSPTVLPEQYF,TGTGCCAGCAGCCCGACCGTGCTCCCCGAGCAGTACTTC
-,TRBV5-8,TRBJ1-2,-,CASSFPDGYGYTF,TGTGCCAGCAGCTTTCCCGATGGGTATGGCTACACCTTC
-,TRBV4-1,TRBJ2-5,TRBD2,CASSQDDSGRARETQYF,TGCGCCAGCAGCCAAGATGATAGCGGGAGGGCCCGGGAGACCCAGTACTTC
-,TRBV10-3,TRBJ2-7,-,CAISEDVLSYEQYF,TGTGCCATCAGTGAGGATGTCCTATCCTACGAGCAGTACTTC
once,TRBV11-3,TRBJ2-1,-,CASSSRGGDEQFF,TGTGCCAGCAGCTCTAGGGGGGGCGACGAGCAGTTCTTC
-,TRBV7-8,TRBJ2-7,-,CASSLVTGPAYEQYF,TGTGCCAGCAGCTTAGTAACAGGGCCGGCCTACGAGCAGTACTTC
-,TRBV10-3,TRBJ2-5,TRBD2,CAISDRTSDQETQYF,TGTGCCATCAGTGATCGGACTAGCGACCAAGAGACCCAGTACTTC
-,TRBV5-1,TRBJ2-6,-,CASSVDALGANVLTF,TGCGCCAGCAGCGTCGACGCCTTGGGGGCCAACGTCCTGACTTTC
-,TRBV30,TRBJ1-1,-,CAWAPYGGASTEAFF,TGTGCCTGGGCCCCCTATGGGGGGGCGAGCACTGAAGCTTTCTTT
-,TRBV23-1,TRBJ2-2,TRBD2,CASSPTTGTTTGELFF,TGCGCCAGCAGCCCGACGACTGGGACTACCACCGGGGAGCTGTTTTTT
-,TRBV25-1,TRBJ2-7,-,CASSEPQGPQGGQYF,TGTGCCAGCAGTGAACCACAGGGGCCCCAGGGGGGGCAGTACTTC
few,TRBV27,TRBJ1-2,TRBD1,CASRSWTGSRAYGYTF,TGTGCCAGCAGATCCTGGACAGGGTCCCGGGCCTATGGCTACACCTTC
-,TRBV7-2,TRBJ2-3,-,CASSLGSRTSTDTQYF,TGTGCCAGCAGCCTGGGTTCTAGAACTAGCACAGATACGCAGTATTTT
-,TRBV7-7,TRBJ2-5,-,CASSPDRVQETQYF,TGTGCTAGCAGCCCAGACAGAGTCCAAGAGACCCAGTACTTC
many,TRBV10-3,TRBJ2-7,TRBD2,CAIRPGLASHEQYF,TGTGCCATCAGGCCGGGACTAGCGTCCCACGAGCAGTACTTC
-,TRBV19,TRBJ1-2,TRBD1,CASNQGAPINYGYTF,TGTGCCAGTAACCAGGGGGCGCCGATTAACTATGGCTACACCTTC
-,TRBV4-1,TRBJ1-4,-,CASSQDKQHNEKLFF,TGCGCCAGCAGCCAAGATAAGCAGCATAATGAAAAACTGTTTTTT
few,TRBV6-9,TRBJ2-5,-,CASRCNGSHQETQYF,TGTGCCAGCAGGTGCAATGGGAGCCACCAAGAGACCCAGTACTTC
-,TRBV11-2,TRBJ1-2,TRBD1,CASSPTGGGYGYTF,TGTGCCAGCAGCCCGACAGGGGGCGGCTATGGCTACACCTTC
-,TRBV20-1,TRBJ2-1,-,CSANDLGQFF,TGCAGTGCCAACGACCTTGGACAGTTCTTC
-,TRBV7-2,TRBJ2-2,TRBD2,CASSFIAGTITGELFF,TGTGCCAGCAGCTTTATAGCGGGGACAATCACCGGGGAGCTGTTTTTT
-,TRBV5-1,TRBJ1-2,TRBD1,CASSSETGVPGGEF,TGCGCCAGCAGCTCCGAGACAGGGGTACCAGGAGGAGAGTTC
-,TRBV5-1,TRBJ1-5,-,CASSLVGLPDPGHF,TGCGCCAGCAGCTTGGTCGGGTTACCCGACCCCGGGCATTTT
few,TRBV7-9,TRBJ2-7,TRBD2,CASSSLEAGRFYEQYF,TGTGCCAGCAGCTCGCTGGAAGCGGGACGCTTTTACGAGCAGTACTTC
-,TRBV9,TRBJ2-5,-,CASSVAPRETQYF,TGTGCCAGCAGCGTAGCTCCGAGGGAGACCCAGTACTTC
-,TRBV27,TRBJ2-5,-,CASRGTSETQYF,TGTGCCAGCAGGGGGACTTCAGAGACCCAGTACTTC
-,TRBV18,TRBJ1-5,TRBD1,CASSPPTRQGVNQPQHF,TGTGCCAGCTCACCACCGACCCGACAGGGGGTAAATCAGCCCCAGCATTTT
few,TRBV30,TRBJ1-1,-,CAWVKGTAFF,TGTGCCTGGGTGAAGGGGACGGCTTTCTTT
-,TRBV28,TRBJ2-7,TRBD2,CASSAASGGTYEQYF,TGTGCCAGCAGTGCCGCTAGCGGGGGGACCTACGAGCAGTACTTC
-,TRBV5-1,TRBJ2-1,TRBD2,CASSGTSGLYNEQFF,TGCGCCAGCAGCGGTACTAGCGGGCTTTACAATGAGCAGTTCTTC
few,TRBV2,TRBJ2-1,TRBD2,CALGRDEQFF,TGTGCCCTGGGGAGGGATGAGCAGTTCTTC
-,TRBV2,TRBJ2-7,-,CASSEALYEQYF,TGTGCCAGCAGTGAAGCGCTTTACGAGCAGTACTTC
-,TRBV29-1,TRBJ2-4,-,CSFAGQDSKNIQYF,TGCAGCTTCGCTGGCCAAGACTCCAAAAACATTCAGTACTTC
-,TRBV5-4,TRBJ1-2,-,CASSRPGLLSYGYTF,TGTGCCAGCAGCCGACCGGGACTGCTCTCATATGGCTACACCTTC
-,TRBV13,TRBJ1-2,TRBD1,CASSSGDRDFYGYTF,TGTGCCAGCAGCTCTGGGGACAGGGACTTCTATGGCTACACCTTC
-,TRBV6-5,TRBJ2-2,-,CASSRLTPVTGELFF,TGTGCCAGCAGCCGCCTAACCCCGGTGACCGGGGAGCTGTTTTTT
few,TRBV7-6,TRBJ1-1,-,CASSLRQSGTEAFF,TGTGCCAGCAGCTTGAGACAAAGTGGGACTGAAGCTTTCTTT
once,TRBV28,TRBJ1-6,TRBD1,CASRTGEYINSPLHF,TGTGCCAGCCGGACAGGGGAATATATTAATTCACCCCTCCACTTT
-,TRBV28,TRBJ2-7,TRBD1,CASSQQGVGYEQYF,TGTGCCAGCAGTCAACAGGGGGTAGGTTACGAGCAGTACTTC
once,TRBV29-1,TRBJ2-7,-,CSVRTTSSYEQYF,TGCAGCGTCAGGACCACGAGCTCCTACGAGCAGTACTTC
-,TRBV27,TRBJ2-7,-,CASSSSYEQYF,TGTGCCAGCAGTTCGTCCTACGAGCAGTACTTC
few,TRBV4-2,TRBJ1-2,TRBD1,CASSLETGNYGYTF,TGTGCCAGCAGCCTAGAGACAGGGAACTATGGCTACACCTTC
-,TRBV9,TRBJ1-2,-,CASSVALSWDGYTF,TGTGCCAGCAGCGTAGCCCTCTCATGGGATGGCTACACCTTC
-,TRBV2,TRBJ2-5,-,CASSEQALGAQYF,TGTGCCAGCAGTGAACAGGCGCTTGGGGCCCAGTACTTC
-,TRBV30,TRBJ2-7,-,CAWSVAYEQYF,TGTGCCTGGAGCGTCGCCTACGAGCAGTACTTC
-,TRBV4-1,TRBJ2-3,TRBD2,CASSHYGRTNTDTQYF,TGCGCCAGCAGCCACTACGGGAGGACTAACACAGATACGCAGTATTTT